The 10 T cell receptor beta chains listed next were all sequenced from one sample in a study of Ad26.COV2.S vaccination and SARS-CoV-2 variants. Clones were sequenced by immunoSEQ multiplex PCR, and TCRdb holds only the in-frame ones, with some missing. The sample carries some 420,000 clones, 88% recorded once. Treatment denoted: approximately 18 received Ad26.COV2.S at low or high dose, single or two shots; 5 received placebo; per-sample allocation not given. Material that was analyzed had been drawn on day 63 after the first vaccine or placebo injection. The specimen was peripheral blood, collected in a trial of Ad26.COV2.S vaccine versus placebo. These receptors all stem from a person aged 18 to 59 who received the Ad26.COV2.S COVID-19 vaccine or a placebo.

This clone was counted once. The chain recombines TRBV27 with TRBJ2-7; 9 positions match TRBD2. Trimming cost V 1 base and J 0 bases; bases outside gene matches: 1. The CDR3 covers 15 residues. Germline V lookup: CDR1 MNHEY, CDR2 SMNVEV (reference sequence). In DNA form, the CDR3 reads TGTGCCAGCAGTTTATTTAGCGGGAGCTCCTACGAGCAGTACTTC. As protein: CASSLFSGSSYEQYF.

The chain is built from TRBV6-6 and TRBJ2-1; 11 nucleotides line up with TRBD2. This CDR3 contains 15 residues. Germline V CDR1 and CDR2: MNHNY, SVGAGI (reference sequence). Germline trimming cut 8 bases from V and 5 bases from J; bases unmatched to any gene: 8. As DNA, the CDR3 is TGTGCCAGCGGAATAGCGGGGGGGCCCAACAATGAGCAGTTCTTC. Protein product: CASGIAGGPNNEQFF.

The J gene is TRBJ2-7, the V gene TRBV5-8; TRBD2 matches at 9 bases. Germline CDR1 reads SGHTS; CDR2 reads YDEGEE. Trimming cost V 6 bases and J 3 bases; bases outside gene matches: 10. The CDR3 has 15 residues. This chain's CDR3 is CASKNISGGRYEQYF. The CDR3 DNA is TGTGCCAGCAAAAACATTAGCGGGGGCCGCTACGAGCAGTACTTC.

V gene TRBV2 combines with J gene TRBJ2-1; D not resolved. The CDR3 spans 16 residues. Deletions cut 0 bases from V and 0 bases from J, with 9 bases between. CDR1 and CDR2 (germline): SNHLY, FYNNEI. CDR3 amino acids: CASSEALLSSYNEQFF. CDR3 coding DNA: TGTGCCAGCAGTGAAGCGCTGCTGAGCTCCTACAATGAGCAGTTCTTC.

This sequence joins TRBV2 and TRBJ1-2; no firm D call. V lost 4 bases, J lost 3 bases, and 12 bases lay in between. Per germline, CDR1 SNHLY and CDR2 FYNNEI. CDR3 length equals 14 residues. The CDR3 region is CASSGQAQYYGYTF. CDR3 coding DNA: TGTGCCAGCAGTGGCCAAGCACAGTACTATGGCTACACCTTC.

The chain uses TRBV3-1 (or the pseudogene TRBV3-2) and TRBJ2-4, with 7 bases that match TRBD1. The V gene end was trimmed by 1 base and the J gene end by 1 base; junction bases not matched to a gene: 4. Per germline, CDR1 LGHDT and CDR2 YNNKEL (reference sequence). This CDR3 spans 16 amino acids. CDR3 loop: CASSQARGQAKNIQYF. The CDR3 bases are TGTGCCAGCAGCCAAGCGAGGGGGCAGGCCAAAAACATTCAGTACTTC.

The chain combines TRBV7-3 with TRBJ2-1, with a possible D match to TRBD1 (7 bases). Trimming shortened V by 6 bases and J by 9 bases, and 15 bases separated the two germline ends. The CDR3 contains 13 residues. From germline, CDR1 is SGHTA and CDR2 FQGTGA. The CDR3 loop reads CASSQNQGGEQFF. The CDR3 nucleotides read TGTGCCAGCAGTCAGAATCAGGGGGGTGAGCAGTTCTTC.

This clone was seen a handful of times. CDR3 sequence: CASRAGINRGQGNTEAFF. For the CDR3, the DNA is TGTGCCAGCAGGGCCGGGATAAACAGGGGGCAAGGTAACACTGAAGCTTTCTTT. This sequence joins TRBV2 and TRBJ1-1; 9 bases agree with TRBD1. The trim removed 6 bases at V and 2 bases at J, leaving 16 bases unmatched. Germline CDR1 is SNHLY and CDR2 is FYNNEI. This CDR3 is 18 amino acids long.

The chain joins TRBV16 to TRBJ1-5, with 7 bases that match TRBD1. The germline V gene has CDR1 KGHSY and CDR2 FQNENV. This CDR3 spans 17 amino acids. J was trimmed by 2 bases and V by 2 bases; bases with no gene match: 9. The CDR3 protein is CASSQGPRQGRNQPQHF. The CDR3 coding sequence is TGTGCCAGCAGCCAAGGGCCTAGACAGGGACGCAATCAGCCCCAGCATTTT.

V is TRBV29-1 and J is TRBJ1-1, with D possibly TRBD1 on 5 matching bases. The germline V and J ends were trimmed by 1 base and 3 bases, with 12 bases remaining between them. Germline CDR1 reads SQVTM; CDR2 reads ANQGSEA. The CDR3 spans 14 residues. The CDR3 DNA reads as TGCAGCGTTGAAGGGGGCAGGGAGTACACTGAAGCTTTCTTT. Translated, it gives CSVEGGREYTEAFF.